Listed below are T cell receptor beta chains from one sample, sequenced in a study of shared clonotypes between healthy human individuals. Sequencing used immunoSEQ multiplex PCR; TCRdb keeps in-frame clones, though not all of them. The sample records 950,000 to 1,100,000 clones, roughly 70% being singletons. The sample comprised memory CD4+ T cells sorted from blood. The receptors shown here come from a young man in good health. Each CDR3 is given with its conserved first and last residue. D genes are given only for firm matches. Some rows mark clone size as missing; the rest say once, few, many or name a class of expanded clone.

12 | TRBJ2-1 | - | TRBV29-1 | - | TGCAGCGCCGACGCTTGGGACAATGAGCAGTTCTTC | CSADAWDNEQFF
16 | TRBJ1-5 | - | TRBV5-1 | - | TGCGCCAGCAGCCGGGTGGAGGGGCAACCGGGTCAGCCCCAGCATTTT | CASSRVEGQPGQPQHF
16 | TRBJ1-5 | TRBD1 | TRBV19 | - | TGTGCCAGTAGTATACGGACAGGGGGCAACAATCAGCCCCAGCATTTT | CASSIRTGGNNQPQHF
11 | TRBJ1-2 | - | TRBV28 | - | TGTGCCAGCTGGACGTTCGATGGCTACACCTTC | CASWTFDGYTF
16 | TRBJ2-1 | - | TRBV9 | - | TGTGCCAGCAGCGCAAGTCTAGCTGTGCCTTACAATGAGCAGTTCTTC | CASSASLAVPYNEQFF
15 | TRBJ2-3 | TRBD2 | TRBV7-9 | - | TGTGCCAGCAGCCGAGGGACTAGCGGCACAGATACGCAGTATTTT | CASSRGTSGTDTQYF
15 | TRBJ1-1 | - | TRBV18 | many | TGTGCCAGCTCACCGGCCCCGGACCGTCGGACTGAAGCTTTCTTT | CASSPAPDRRTEAFF
15 | TRBJ2-3 | - | TRBV27 | - | TGTGCCAGCAGGAGGGGTATCCGTACCACAGATACGCAGTATTTT | CASRRGIRTTDTQYF
15 | TRBJ2-7 | TRBD1 | TRBV27 | - | TGTGCCAGCAGTCCAATTCCGGGACAGGGGTCCGAGCAGTACTTC | CASSPIPGQGSEQYF
16 | TRBJ2-4 | - | TRBV28 | - | TGTGCCAGCAGTTTAGTGCGGGGCATAGGGGGAAACATTCAGTACTTC | CASSLVRGIGGNIQYF
12 | TRBJ2-2 | - | TRBV6-6 | few | TGTGCCAGCAGTTACACTTCCGGGGAGCTGTTTTTT | CASSYTSGELFF
14 | TRBJ1-1 | TRBD1 | TRBV11-2 | many | TGTGCCAGCAGCCCACAGGGGTCGGGTACTGAAGCTTTCTTT | CASSPQGSGTEAFF
14 | TRBJ2-7 | TRBD2 | TRBV5-5 | - | TGTGCCAGCAGCTTGCGACTAGCTACCTACGAGCAGTACTTC | CASSLRLATYEQYF
15 | TRBJ1-6 | - | TRBV7-2 | - | TGTGCCAGCAGCTTAAGGACCCCCGATGGTTCACCCCTCCACTTT | CASSLRTPDGSPLHF
14 | TRBJ2-7 | TRBD2 | TRBV5-1 | - | TGCGCCAGCAGACCGACTAGCGGGAACCACGAGCAGTACTTC | CASRPTSGNHEQYF
14 | TRBJ2-5 | - | TRBV5-1 | - | TGCGCCAGCAGAAGGGCCACAGGAACAGAGACCCAGTACTTC | CASRRATGTETQYF
13 | TRBJ1-2 | - | TRBV5-8 | once | TGTGCCAGCAGCTTGGAGACAGTCTATGGCTACACCTTC | CASSLETVYGYTF